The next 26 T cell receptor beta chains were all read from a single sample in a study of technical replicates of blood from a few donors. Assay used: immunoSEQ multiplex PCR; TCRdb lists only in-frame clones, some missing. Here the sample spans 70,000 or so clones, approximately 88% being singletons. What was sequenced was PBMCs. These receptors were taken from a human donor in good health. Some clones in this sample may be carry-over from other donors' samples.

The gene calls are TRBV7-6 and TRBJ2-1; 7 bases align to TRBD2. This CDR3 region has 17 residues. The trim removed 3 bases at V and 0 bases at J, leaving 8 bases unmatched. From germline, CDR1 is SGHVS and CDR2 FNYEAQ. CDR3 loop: CASSLLAVTSSYNEQFF. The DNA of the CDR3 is TGTGCCAGCAGCTTGCTAGCGGTAACTAGCTCCTACAATGAGCAGTTCTTC.

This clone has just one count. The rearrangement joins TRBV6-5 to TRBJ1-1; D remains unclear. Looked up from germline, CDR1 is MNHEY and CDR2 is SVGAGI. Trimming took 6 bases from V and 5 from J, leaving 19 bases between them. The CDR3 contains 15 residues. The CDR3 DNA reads TGTGCCAGCAGCCCTTCGAGGGCTAGGGTGACTGAAGCTTTCTTT. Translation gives CASSPSRARVTEAFF.

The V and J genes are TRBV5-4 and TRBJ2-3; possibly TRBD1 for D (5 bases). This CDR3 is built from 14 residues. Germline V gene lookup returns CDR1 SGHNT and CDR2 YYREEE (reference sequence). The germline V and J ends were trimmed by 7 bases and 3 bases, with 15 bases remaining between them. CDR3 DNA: TGTGCCAGCTCAAACAGGTTCAGGACAGATACGCAGTATTTT. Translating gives CASSNRFRTDTQYF.

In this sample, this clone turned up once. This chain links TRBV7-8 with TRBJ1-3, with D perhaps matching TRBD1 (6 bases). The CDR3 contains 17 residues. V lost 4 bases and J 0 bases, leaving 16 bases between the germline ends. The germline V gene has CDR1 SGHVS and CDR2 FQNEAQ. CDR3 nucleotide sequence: TGTGCCAGCAGCTCCCTAGGGGGTATATTCTCTGGAAACACCATATATTTT. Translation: CASSSLGGIFSGNTIYF.

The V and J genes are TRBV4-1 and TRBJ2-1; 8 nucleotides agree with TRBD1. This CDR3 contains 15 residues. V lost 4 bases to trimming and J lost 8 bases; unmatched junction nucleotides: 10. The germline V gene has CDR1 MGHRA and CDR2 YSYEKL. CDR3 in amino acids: CASSPPRTGIDEQFF. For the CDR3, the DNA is TGCGCCAGCAGCCCTCCGCGGACAGGGATCGATGAGCAGTTCTTC.

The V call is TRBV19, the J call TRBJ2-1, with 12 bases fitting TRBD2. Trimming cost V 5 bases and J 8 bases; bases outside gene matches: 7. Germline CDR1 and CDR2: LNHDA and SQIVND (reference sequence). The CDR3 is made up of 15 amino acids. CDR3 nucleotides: TGTGCCAGTAGTGAGACTAGCGGGGGATGGGATGAGCAGTTCTTC. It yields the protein CASSETSGGWDEQFF.

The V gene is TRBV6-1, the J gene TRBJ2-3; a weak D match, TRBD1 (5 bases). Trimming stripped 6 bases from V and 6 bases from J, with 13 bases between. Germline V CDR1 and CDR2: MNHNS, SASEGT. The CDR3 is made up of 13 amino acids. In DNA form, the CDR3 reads TGTGCCAGCAGAAAAGGGGATTGGGATACGCAGTATTTT. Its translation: CASRKGDWDTQYF.

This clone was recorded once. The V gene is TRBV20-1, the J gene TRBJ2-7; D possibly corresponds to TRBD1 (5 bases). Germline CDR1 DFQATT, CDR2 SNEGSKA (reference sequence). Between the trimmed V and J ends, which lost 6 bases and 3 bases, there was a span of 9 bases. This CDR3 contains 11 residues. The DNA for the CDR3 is TGCAGTGCCACGGACATCTACGAGCAGTACTTC. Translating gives CSATDIYEQYF.

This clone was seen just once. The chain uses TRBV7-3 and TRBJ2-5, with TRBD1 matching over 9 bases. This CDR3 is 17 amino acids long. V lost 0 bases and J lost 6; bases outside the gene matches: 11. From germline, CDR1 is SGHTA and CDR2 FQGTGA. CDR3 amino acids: CASSLTRSGQGMQTQYF. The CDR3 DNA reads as TGTGCCAGCAGCTTAACTCGGTCGGGACAGGGTATGCAGACCCAGTACTTC.

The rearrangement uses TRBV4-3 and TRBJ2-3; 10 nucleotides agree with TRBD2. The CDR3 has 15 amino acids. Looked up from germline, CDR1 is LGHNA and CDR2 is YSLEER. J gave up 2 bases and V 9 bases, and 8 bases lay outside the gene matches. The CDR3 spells CARGVSGRTTDTQYF. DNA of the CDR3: TGCGCCAGGGGGGTTAGCGGGAGGACCACAGATACGCAGTATTTT.

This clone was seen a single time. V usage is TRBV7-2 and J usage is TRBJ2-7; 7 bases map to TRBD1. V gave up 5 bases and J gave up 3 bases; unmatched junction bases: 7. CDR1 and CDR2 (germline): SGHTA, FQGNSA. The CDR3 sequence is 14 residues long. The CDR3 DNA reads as TGTGCCAGCAGCGCCACCGGGACAGACTACGAGCAGTACTTC. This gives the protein CASSATGTDYEQYF.

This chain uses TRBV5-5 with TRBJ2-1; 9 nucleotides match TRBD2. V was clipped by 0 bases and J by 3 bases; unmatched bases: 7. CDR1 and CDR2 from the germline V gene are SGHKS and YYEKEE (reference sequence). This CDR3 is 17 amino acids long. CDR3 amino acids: CASSLGGSGGNYNEQFF. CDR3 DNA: TGTGCCAGCAGCTTGGGGGGTAGCGGGGGCAACTACAATGAGCAGTTCTTC.

DNA for the CDR3: TGCAGCGTTGGACGAATTGGGGAGGGAACTGAAGCTTTCTTT. This encodes CSVGRIGEGTEAFF. The gene calls are TRBV29-1 and TRBJ1-1; D call uncertain. Germline CDR1 is SQVTM and CDR2 is ANQGSEA. The V end lost 4 bases, the J end lost 5 bases, and 17 bases lay between the germline ends. The CDR3 contains 14 residues.

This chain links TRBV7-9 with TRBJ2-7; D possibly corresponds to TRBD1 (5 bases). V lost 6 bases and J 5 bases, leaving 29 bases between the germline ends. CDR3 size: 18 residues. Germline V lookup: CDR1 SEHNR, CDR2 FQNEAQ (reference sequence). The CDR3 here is CASSLFTWWQGNYDEQYF. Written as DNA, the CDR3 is TGTGCCAGCAGTCTTTTTACCTGGTGGCAGGGAAATTACGACGAGCAGTACTTC.

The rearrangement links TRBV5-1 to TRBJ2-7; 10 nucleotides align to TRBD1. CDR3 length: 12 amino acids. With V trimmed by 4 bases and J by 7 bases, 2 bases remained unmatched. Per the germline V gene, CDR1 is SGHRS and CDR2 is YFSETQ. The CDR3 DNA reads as TGCGCCAGCAGCCGGGGACAGGGGGAGCAGTACTTC. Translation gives CASSRGQGEQYF.

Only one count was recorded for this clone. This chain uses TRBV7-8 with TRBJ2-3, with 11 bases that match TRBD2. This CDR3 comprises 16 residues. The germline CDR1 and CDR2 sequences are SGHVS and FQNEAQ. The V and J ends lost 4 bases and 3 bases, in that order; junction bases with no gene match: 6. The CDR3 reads CASSSLGLADTDTQYF. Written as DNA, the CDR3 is TGTGCCAGCAGCTCCCTGGGACTAGCGGATACAGATACGCAGTATTTT.

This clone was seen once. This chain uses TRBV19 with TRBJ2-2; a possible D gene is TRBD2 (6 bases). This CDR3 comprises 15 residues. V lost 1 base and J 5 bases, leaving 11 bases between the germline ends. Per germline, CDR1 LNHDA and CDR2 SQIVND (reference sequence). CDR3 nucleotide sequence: TGTGCCAGTAGTATAGGGGAGGTCCTGACCGGGGAGCTGTTTTTT. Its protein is CASSIGEVLTGELFF.

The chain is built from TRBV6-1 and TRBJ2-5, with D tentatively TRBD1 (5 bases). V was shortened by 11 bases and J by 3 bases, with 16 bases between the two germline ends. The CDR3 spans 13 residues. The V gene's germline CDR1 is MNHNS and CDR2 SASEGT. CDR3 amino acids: CAGTWTQKETQYF. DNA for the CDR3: TGTGCCGGCACTTGGACACAGAAAGAGACCCAGTACTTC.

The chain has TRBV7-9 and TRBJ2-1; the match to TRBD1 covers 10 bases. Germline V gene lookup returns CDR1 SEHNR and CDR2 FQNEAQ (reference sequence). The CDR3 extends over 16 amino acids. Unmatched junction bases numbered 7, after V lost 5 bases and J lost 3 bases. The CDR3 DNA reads TGTGCCAGCAGCCGGTTCGGGACAGGGGTCTACAATGAGCAGTTCTTC. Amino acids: CASSRFGTGVYNEQFF.

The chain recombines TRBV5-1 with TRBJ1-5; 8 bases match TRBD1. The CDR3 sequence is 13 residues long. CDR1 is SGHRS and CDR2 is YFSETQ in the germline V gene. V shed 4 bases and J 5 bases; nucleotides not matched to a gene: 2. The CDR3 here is CASSPDRDQPQHF. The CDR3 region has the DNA TGCGCCAGCAGCCCGGACAGGGATCAGCCCCAGCATTTT.

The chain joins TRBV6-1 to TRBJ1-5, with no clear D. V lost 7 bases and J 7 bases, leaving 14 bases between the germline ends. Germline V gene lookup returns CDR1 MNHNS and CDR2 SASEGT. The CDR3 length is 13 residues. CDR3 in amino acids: CASNPAGWQPQHF. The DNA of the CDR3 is TGTGCCAGCAACCCTGCGGGATGGCAGCCCCAGCATTTT.

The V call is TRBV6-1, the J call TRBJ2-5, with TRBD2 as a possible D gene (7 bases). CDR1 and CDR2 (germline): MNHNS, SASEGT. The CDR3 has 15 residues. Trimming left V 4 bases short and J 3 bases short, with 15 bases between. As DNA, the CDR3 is TGTGCCAGCAGTGCAGGGGATCGGGGGGAAGAGACCCAGTACTTC. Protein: CASSAGDRGEETQYF.

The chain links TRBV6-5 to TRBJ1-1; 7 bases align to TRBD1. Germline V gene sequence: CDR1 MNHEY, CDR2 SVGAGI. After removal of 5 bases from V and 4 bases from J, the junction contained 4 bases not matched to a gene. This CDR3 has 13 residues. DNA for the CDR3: TGTGCCAGCAGTCACAGGGGAGGCACTGAAGCTTTCTTT. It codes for CASSHRGGTEAFF.

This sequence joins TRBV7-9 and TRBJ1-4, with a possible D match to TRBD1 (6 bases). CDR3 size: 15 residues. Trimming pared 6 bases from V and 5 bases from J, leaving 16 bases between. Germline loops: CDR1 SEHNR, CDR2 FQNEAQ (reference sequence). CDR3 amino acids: CASSPPGGRNEKLFF. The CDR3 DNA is TGTGCCAGCAGTCCCCCGGGGGGCCGAAATGAAAAACTGTTTTTT.

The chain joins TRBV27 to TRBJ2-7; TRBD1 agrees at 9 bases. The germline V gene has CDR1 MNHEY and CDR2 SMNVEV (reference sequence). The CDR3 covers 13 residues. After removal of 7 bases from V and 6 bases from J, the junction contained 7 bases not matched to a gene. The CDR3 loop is CASTQKQGAEQYF. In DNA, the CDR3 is TGTGCCAGCACCCAAAAACAGGGGGCCGAGCAGTACTTC.

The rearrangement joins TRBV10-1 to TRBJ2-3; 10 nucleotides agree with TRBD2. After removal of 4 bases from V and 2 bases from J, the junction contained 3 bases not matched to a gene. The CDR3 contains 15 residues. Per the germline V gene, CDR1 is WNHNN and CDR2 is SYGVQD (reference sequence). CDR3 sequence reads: CASSASGGYTDTQYF. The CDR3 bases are TGCGCCAGCAGTGCTAGCGGGGGCTACACAGATACGCAGTATTTT.